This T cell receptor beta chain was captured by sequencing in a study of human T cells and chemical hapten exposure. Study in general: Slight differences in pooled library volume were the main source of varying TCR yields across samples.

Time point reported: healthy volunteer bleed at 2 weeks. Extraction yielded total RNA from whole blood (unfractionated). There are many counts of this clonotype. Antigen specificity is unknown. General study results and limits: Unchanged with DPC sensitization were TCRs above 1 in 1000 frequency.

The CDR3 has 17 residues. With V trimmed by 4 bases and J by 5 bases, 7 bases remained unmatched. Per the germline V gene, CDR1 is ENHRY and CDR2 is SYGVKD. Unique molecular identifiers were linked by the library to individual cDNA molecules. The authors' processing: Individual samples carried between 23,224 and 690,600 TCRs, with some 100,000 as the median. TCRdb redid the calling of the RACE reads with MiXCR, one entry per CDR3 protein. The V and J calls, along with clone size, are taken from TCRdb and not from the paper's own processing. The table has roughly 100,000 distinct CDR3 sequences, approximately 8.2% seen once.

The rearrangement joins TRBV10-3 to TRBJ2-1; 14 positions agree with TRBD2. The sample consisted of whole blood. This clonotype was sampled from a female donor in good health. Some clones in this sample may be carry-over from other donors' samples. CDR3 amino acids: CAISGPGTSGSNNEQFF. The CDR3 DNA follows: TGTGCCATCAGTGGTCCCGGGACTAGCGGGAGTAACAATGAGCAGTTCTTC.